The following is a TCR beta chain sequence with its context. Its antigen remains unknown. V lost 3 bases, J lost 7 bases, and 13 bases lay in between. CDR1 is LNHDA and CDR2 is SQIVND in the germline V gene (reference sequence). The CDR3 is made up of 14 amino acids. This entry is derived from a study of T cell responses to AZD1222 COVID-19 vaccine. Sequencing used immunoSEQ multiplex PCR; TCRdb keeps in-frame clones, though not all of them. The table includes approximately 100,000 clones, over 85% detected once. Study-level findings and limits: Donors, mostly white British, included more females; clonal diversity was possibly underestimated. Seropositivity was recorded at baseline in only a handful of AZD1222 recipients. Following two doses of AZD1222, Spike-specific TCR breadth and depth rose.

The V call is TRBV19, the J call TRBJ1-5; D call uncertain. The sequencing used peripheral blood, collected on day 0 of MenACWY control vaccination. This clonotype originated in an adult in good health. The CDR3 DNA follows: TGTGCCAGTAGTATTAGTGGGGAAGCACAGCCCCAGCATTTT. Residues: CASSISGEAQPQHF.